These 13 T cell receptor beta chains originate from one sample sequenced in a study of blood T cell repertoires in COVID-19. Here immunoSEQ multiplex PCR was the method, and the copy in TCRdb shows in-frame clones only, minus some. Among roughly 160,000 clones listed, around 83% were seen once. The material sequenced was peripheral blood. The receptor set was obtained from a man in his fifties or sixties with active or convalescent COVID-19.

The chain couples TRBV18 to TRBJ1-5, with a weak D call TRBD1 (5 bases). Germline values: CDR1 KGHSH, CDR2 LQKENI. The V end was cut by 3 bases, the J end by 1 base, with 10 bases between. This CDR3 contains 15 residues. CDR3 amino acids: CASSPTVNSNQPQHF. CDR3 in DNA: TGTGCCAGCTCACCGACAGTAAACAGCAATCAGCCCCAGCATTTT.

The chain joins TRBV7-9 to TRBJ2-1; a weak D match, TRBD2 (6 bases). This CDR3 region has 12 residues. Germline V gives CDR1 SEHNR, CDR2 FQNEAQ (reference sequence). The ends were cut back, 11 bases at V and 8 bases at J, with 16 bases in the middle. The CDR3 DNA sequence: TGTGCCCTCAGCGGGTCGGAGGATGAGCAGTTCTTC. Translated, it gives CALSGSEDEQFF.

This rearrangement joins TRBV19 to TRBJ1-1; D uncertain. CDR3 size: 15 residues. V dropped 3 bases and J dropped 0 bases, with 11 bases sitting between them. Germline CDR1 and CDR2: LNHDA and SQIVND (reference sequence). The CDR3 coding sequence is TGTGCCAGTAGTATGATCGCGATGGTGAACACTGAAGCTTTCTTT. Translated, it gives CASSMIAMVNTEAFF.

This sequence joins TRBV14 and TRBJ2-1; 11 bases map to TRBD2. Germline V gene lookup returns CDR1 SGHDN and CDR2 FVKESK. With V trimmed by 6 bases and J by 4 bases, 5 bases remained unmatched. This CDR3 is 15 amino acids long. The CDR3 spells CASRPTSGSYNEQFF. CDR3 nucleotide sequence: TGTGCCAGCAGACCTACTAGCGGGAGTTACAATGAGCAGTTCTTC.

The rearrangement joins TRBV18 to TRBJ2-3; 12 positions agree with TRBD2. V lost 1 base to trimming and J lost 2 bases; unmatched junction nucleotides: 10. Germline V CDR1 and CDR2: KGHSH, LQKENI. The CDR3 contains 19 residues. The CDR3 DNA reads as TGTGCCAGCTCACCACTCTTCCGGACTAGCGGGGTCCACACAGATACGCAGTATTTT. The encoded protein is CASSPLFRTSGVHTDTQYF.

This sequence joins TRBV20-1 and TRBJ1-5; D gene unclear. Germline lookup yields CDR1 DFQATT and CDR2 SNEGSKA (reference sequence). This CDR3 has 11 amino acids. The V end was cut by 1 base, the J end by 7 bases, with 5 bases between. The CDR3 nucleotides are TGCAGTGCTAGAGTGGGCCAGCCCCAGCATTTT. Translating it yields CSARVGQPQHF.

The V and J genes are TRBV4-1 and TRBJ2-7; no definite D call. The germline CDR1 and CDR2 sequences are MGHRA and YSYEKL. The germline V and J ends were trimmed by 0 bases and 2 bases, with 11 bases remaining between them. CDR3 length: 15 residues. CDR3 protein: CASSQDDLVAYEQYF. The CDR3 DNA follows: TGCGCCAGCAGCCAAGATGATCTGGTAGCCTACGAGCAGTACTTC.

In this sample, this clone turned up once. This chain uses TRBV21-1 with TRBJ1-3; the table's TRBD1 call for D was not verified on the DNA. TRBV21-1 corresponds to a pseudogene. This CDR3 comprises 15 residues. CDR3 sequence reads: CASSKIKHSGNTIYF. The CDR3 DNA sequence: TGTGCCAGCAGCAAAATCAAACACTCTGGAAACACCATATATTTT.

The V call is TRBV19, the J call TRBJ2-7; 9 positions match TRBD2. Trimming removed 3 bases from V and 5 bases from J; junction bases left unmatched: 8. This CDR3 contains 15 residues. In germline, CDR1 is LNHDA, CDR2 SQIVND (reference sequence). In DNA, the CDR3 is TGTGCCAGTAGTATTAGGTCTAGCGGGACCCACGAGCAGTACTTC. It codes for CASSIRSSGTHEQYF.

The chain joins TRBV9 to TRBJ1-2, with D unresolved. CDR1 SGDLS and CDR2 YYNGEE come from the germline V gene. There are 15 residues in the CDR3. V lost 0 bases to trimming and J lost 5 bases, with 14 bases between them. The CDR3 DNA sequence: TGTGCCAGCAGCGTAGTGCCAGGATCTGATTATGGCTACACCTTC. As protein: CASSVVPGSDYGYTF.

In its sample, this clone was seen a few times. The genes are TRBV10-3 and TRBJ1-3; 7 bases are a match to TRBD1. V gave up 10 bases and J gave up 0 bases; unmatched junction bases: 12. The germline V gene has CDR1 ENHRY and CDR2 SYGVKD. This CDR3 is built from 16 residues. The CDR3 loop is CATARGQFSSGNTIYF. The CDR3, as DNA: TGTGCCACCGCAAGGGGACAGTTTAGCTCTGGAAACACCATATATTTT.

The V gene is TRBV5-4, the J gene TRBJ1-1, with 7 bases aligning to TRBD1. V lost 3 bases, J lost 1 base, and 9 bases stayed unmatched. The CDR3 contains 16 residues. Looked up from germline, CDR1 is SGHNT and CDR2 is YYREEE (reference sequence). Here the CDR3 reads CASSSEQGLRNTEAFF. Here the CDR3 DNA reads TGTGCCAGCAGCTCCGAACAGGGGCTCAGGAACACTGAAGCTTTCTTT.

This clone was observed a handful of times. V and J are TRBV19 and TRBJ2-5, with a tentative D call TRBD2 (6 bases). Trimming cost V 10 bases and J 7 bases, with 16 bases left between them. CDR1 is LNHDA, CDR2 SQIVND, per germline (reference sequence). CDR3 size: 12 residues. The CDR3 reads CAIQGGAGTQYF. CDR3 nucleotides: TGTGCCATCCAAGGAGGGGCGGGGACCCAGTACTTC.